This T cell receptor beta chain was obtained from a study of control samples from healthy donors and cancer patients. TCRdb's table, derived via immunoSEQ multiplex PCR, lists solely in-frame clones and lacks some. The data contain 150,000 to 200,000 clones, 85% to 90% of them singletons. This receptor was obtained from a woman in her forties or fifties in good health. Source material: blood.

CDR3 loop: CASSFPRSRGGEKLFF. The DNA of the CDR3 is TGTGCCAGCAGCTTCCCACGCAGCAGGGGAGGTGAAAAACTGTTTTTT. The chain couples TRBV9 to TRBJ1-4; TRBD1 might be the D (6 bases). Deletions cut 4 bases from V and 7 bases from J, with 20 bases between. Germline CDR1 SGDLS, CDR2 YYNGEE. The CDR3 extends over 16 amino acids. The complete variable domain, with remaining parts taken from reference TRBV9 and TRBJ1-4, reads DSGVTQTPKHLITATGQRVTLRCSPRSGDLSVYWYQQSLDQGLQFLIQYYNGEERAKGNILERFSAQQFPDLHSELNLSSLELGDSALYFCASSFPRSRGGEKLFFGSGTQLSVL.